Shown below are 10 T cell receptor beta chains from a single sample sequenced in a study of control samples from healthy donors and cancer patients. The data were produced by immunoSEQ multiplex PCR, yet TCRdb's version contains in-frame clones alone and is incomplete. The sample has about 72,000 clones, 80% to 95% seen once. The specimen was blood. All receptors come from an older woman in good health.

The V and J genes are TRBV27 and TRBJ2-6, with D unclear. V was cut by 5 bases and J by 0 bases, with 5 bases left in between. Germline CDR1 reads MNHEY; CDR2 reads SMNVEV (reference sequence). This CDR3 has 14 residues. CDR3 DNA sequence: TGTGCCAGCAGTGACGACTCTGGGGCCAACGTCCTGACTTTC. Protein product: CASSDDSGANVLTF.

The genes are TRBV2 and TRBJ2-3, with D perhaps matching TRBD1 (6 bases). The CDR3 totals 16 residues. Germline V gene data show CDR1 as SNHLY and CDR2 as FYNNEI. V was pared by 7 bases and J by 2 bases, with 19 bases between. CDR3 DNA: TGTGCCAGCACTTACCACAAGTGGGACAACACAGATACGCAGTATTTT. Encoded protein: CASTYHKWDNTDTQYF.

The V gene is TRBV2, the J gene TRBJ1-1, with D perhaps matching TRBD1 (5 bases). The CDR3 covers 13 residues. Deletions cut 6 bases from V and 10 bases from J, with 18 bases between. Germline V lookup: CDR1 SNHLY, CDR2 FYNNEI. As DNA, the CDR3 is TGTGCCAGCAGCGATCTCAGGGACTTCGGAGCTTTCTTT. Its protein is CASSDLRDFGAFF.

This chain uses TRBV9 with TRBJ2-1; 7 bases map to TRBD2. The CDR3 has 16 amino acids. V shed 3 bases and J 4 bases; nucleotides not matched to a gene: 10. Germline lookup yields CDR1 SGDLS and CDR2 YYNGEE. CDR3 coding DNA: TGTGCCAGCAGCGACGGGGCGGGAGTAAAGTACAATGAGCAGTTCTTC. Residues: CASSDGAGVKYNEQFF. The variable domain in full, with the rest retrieved from reference TRBV9 and TRBJ2-1, is DSGVTQTPKHLITATGQRVTLRCSPRSGDLSVYWYQQSLDQGLQFLIQYYNGEERAKGNILERFSAQQFPDLHSELNLSSLELGDSALYFCASSDGAGVKYNEQFFGPGTRLTVL.

This chain uses TRBV5-1 with TRBJ2-1, with a weak D call TRBD1 (6 bases). Trimming took 4 bases from V and 0 from J, leaving 11 bases between them. Germline-derived CDR1 and CDR2 are SGHRS and YFSETQ. CDR3 size: 15 residues. In DNA, the CDR3 is TGCGCCAGCAGCCCAGGACAGATCTCCTACAATGAGCAGTTCTTC. Protein product: CASSPGQISYNEQFF.

This chain uses TRBV28 with TRBJ1-6; 9 bases are a match to TRBD1. This CDR3 comprises 14 residues. After removal of 2 bases from V and 10 bases from J, the junction contained 3 bases not matched to a gene. The V gene's germline CDR1 is MDHEN and CDR2 SYDVKM. The chain's CDR3 is CASSLGQGKSPLHF. The DNA for the CDR3 is TGTGCCAGCAGTTTAGGACAGGGGAAGTCACCCCTCCACTTT.

This clone has just one count. The V gene is TRBV7-2, the J gene TRBJ2-3; possible D gene TRBD1, 6 bases. This CDR3 is built from 14 residues. V was trimmed by 3 bases and J by 3 bases, leaving 10 bases between them. Germline values: CDR1 SGHTA, CDR2 FQGNSA. The CDR3 loop reads CASSFFGQTDTQYF. Written as DNA, the CDR3 is TGTGCCAGCAGCTTTTTTGGACAGACAGATACGCAGTATTTT.

The chain uses TRBV6-5 and TRBJ2-6, with D possibly being TRBD2 (6 bases). Germline CDR1 is MNHEY and CDR2 is SVGAGI. CDR3 length equals 15 residues. Trimming took off 7 bases at V and 2 bases at J, with 12 bases between the two ends. The CDR3 DNA reads TGTGCCAGCACCGGAGGGCGGGCTGGGGCCAACGTCCTGACTTTC. Protein sequence: CASTGGRAGANVLTF.

V usage is TRBV10-1 and J usage is TRBJ2-1, with TRBD2 identical over 10 bases. J lost 5 bases, V lost 4 bases, and 5 bases had no gene match. From germline, CDR1 is WNHNN and CDR2 SYGVQD (reference sequence). The CDR3 length is 15 residues. For the CDR3, the DNA is TGCGCCAGCAGTGTGACTAGCGGGCATGACAATGAGCAGTTCTTC. It specifies CASSVTSGHDNEQFF.

The rearrangement joins TRBV4-1 to TRBJ1-3, with D possibly TRBD1 on 5 matching bases. Germline V gene data show CDR1 as MGHRA and CDR2 as YSYEKL. CDR3 length: 16 amino acids. The V end was cut by 6 bases, the J end by 0 bases, with 15 bases between. Here the CDR3 reads CASRHIPGRSGNTIYF. DNA of the CDR3: TGCGCCAGCAGACACATCCCGGGACGCTCTGGAAACACCATATATTTT.